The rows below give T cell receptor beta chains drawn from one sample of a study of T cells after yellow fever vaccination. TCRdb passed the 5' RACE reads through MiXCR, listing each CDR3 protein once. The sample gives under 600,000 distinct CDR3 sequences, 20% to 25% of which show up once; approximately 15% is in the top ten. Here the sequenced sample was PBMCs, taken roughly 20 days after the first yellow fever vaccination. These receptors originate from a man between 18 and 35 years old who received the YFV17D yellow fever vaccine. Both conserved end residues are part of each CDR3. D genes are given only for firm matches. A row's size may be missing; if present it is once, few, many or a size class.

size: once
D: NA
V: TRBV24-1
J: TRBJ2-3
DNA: TGTGCCACCAGTGGCCCCCTCGTAGGGGATACGCAGTATTTT
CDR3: CATSGPLVGDTQYF

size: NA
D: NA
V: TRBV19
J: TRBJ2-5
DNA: TGTGCCAGTAGTATACCAGGAGTCAGTGTGGCCCAGTACTTC
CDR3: CASSIPGVSVAQYF

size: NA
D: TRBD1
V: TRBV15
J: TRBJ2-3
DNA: TGTGCCACCAGCAGAGGACAGGGTCCAGATACGCAGTATTTT
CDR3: CATSRGQGPDTQYF

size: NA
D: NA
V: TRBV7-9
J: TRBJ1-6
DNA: TGTGCCAGCAGCTCCCCGCGGTCCGGGAATTCACCCCTCCACTTT
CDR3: CASSSPRSGNSPLHF

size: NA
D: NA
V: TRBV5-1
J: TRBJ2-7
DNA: TGCGCCAGCAGCTTGGCCCCGAGGCAGGACCCCTACGAGCAGTACTTC
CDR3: CASSLAPRQDPYEQYF

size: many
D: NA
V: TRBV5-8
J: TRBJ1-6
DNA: TGTGCCAGCAGCTTGGGCCACGTCTCCCGTGGATATAATTCACCCCTCCACTTT
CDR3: CASSLGHVSRGYNSPLHF

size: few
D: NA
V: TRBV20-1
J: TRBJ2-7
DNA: TGCAGTGCTAGCGGGGGTCTCTTTTACGAGCAGTACTTC
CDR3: CSASGGLFYEQYF

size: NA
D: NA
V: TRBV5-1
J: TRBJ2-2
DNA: TGCGCCAGCAGCGGAGAAGCGAACACCGGGGAGCTGTTTTTT
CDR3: CASSGEANTGELFF

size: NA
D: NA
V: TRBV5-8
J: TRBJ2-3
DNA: TGTGCCAGCAGCACCGGCGTCGGGACTCCAGATACGCAGTATTTT
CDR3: CASSTGVGTPDTQYF

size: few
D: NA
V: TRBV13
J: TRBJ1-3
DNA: TGTGCCAGCAGCACCCGGTTCTGGTCTGGAAACACCATATATTTT
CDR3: CASSTRFWSGNTIYF